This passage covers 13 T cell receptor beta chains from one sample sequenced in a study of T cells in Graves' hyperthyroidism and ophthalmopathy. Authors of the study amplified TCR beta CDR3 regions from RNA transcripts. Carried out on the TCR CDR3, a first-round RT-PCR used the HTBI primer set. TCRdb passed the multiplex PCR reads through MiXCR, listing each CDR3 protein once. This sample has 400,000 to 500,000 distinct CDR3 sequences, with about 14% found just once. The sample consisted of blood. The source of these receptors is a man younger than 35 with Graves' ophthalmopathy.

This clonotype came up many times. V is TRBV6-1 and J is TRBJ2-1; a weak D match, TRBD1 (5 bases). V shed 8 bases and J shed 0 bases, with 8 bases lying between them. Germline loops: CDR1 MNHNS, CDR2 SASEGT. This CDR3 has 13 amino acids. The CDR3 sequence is CASYTGSYNEQFF. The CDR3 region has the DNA TGTGCCAGCTACACAGGCTCCTACAATGAGCAGTTCTTC.

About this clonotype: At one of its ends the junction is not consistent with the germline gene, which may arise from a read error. CDR3 in DNA: TGTGCCACCAGCAGAACCGGGACTAGTATCAATGTGCAGTTCTTC. Protein product: CATSRTGTSINVQFF. This chain connects TRBV15 to TRBJ2-1, with TRBD2 matching over 8 bases. The germline gives CDR1 LNHNV, CDR2 YYDKDF (reference sequence). CDR3 length equals 15 residues. Combining the CDR3 with reference TRBV15 and TRBJ2-1 gives the whole variable domain DAMVIQNPRYQVTQFGKPVTLSCSQTLNHNVMYWYQQKSSQAPKLLFHYYDKDFNNEADTPDNFQSRRPNTSFCFLDIRSPGLGDTAMYLCATSRTGTSINVQFFGPGTRLTVL.

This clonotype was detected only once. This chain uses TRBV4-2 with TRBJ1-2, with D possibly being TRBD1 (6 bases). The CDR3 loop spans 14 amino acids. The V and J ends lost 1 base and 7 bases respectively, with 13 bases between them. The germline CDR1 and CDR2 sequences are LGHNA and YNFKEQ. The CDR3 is CASSQVSGAAGYTF. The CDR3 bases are TGTGCCAGCAGCCAAGTATCGGGGGCTGCTGGCTACACCTTC.

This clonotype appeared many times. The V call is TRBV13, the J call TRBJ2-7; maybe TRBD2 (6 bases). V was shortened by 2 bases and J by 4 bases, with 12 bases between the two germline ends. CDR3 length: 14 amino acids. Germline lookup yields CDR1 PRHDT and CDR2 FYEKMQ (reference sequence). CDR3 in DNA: TGTGCCAGCAGCTTATCTATGCGGGATTACGAGCAGTACTTC. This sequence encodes CASSLSMRDYEQYF.

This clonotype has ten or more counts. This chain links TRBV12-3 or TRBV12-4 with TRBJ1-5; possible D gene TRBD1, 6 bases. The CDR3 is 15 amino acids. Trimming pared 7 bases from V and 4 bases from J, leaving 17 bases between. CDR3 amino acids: CASTPGGLPNQPQHF. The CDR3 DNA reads TGTGCCAGCACCCCGGGGGGGCTACCTAATCAGCCCCAGCATTTT.

The CDR3 nucleotides are TGTGCCAGCAGTTACTTTCGTGTAGGACAGGGGGCCCTAAACGAGCAGTACTTC. Its translation is CASSYFRVGQGALNEQYF. The chain couples TRBV6-2 or TRBV6-3 to TRBJ2-7; 11 positions agree with TRBD1. The CDR3 has 18 amino acids. Germline V CDR1 and CDR2: MNHEY, SVGEGT. Trimming took 1 base from V and 5 from J; bases not matched to a gene: 13.

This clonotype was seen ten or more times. The CDR3 reads CASRKTAGTGPYEQYF. The DNA of the CDR3 is TGTGCCAGTAGGAAGACAGCCGGGACAGGTCCCTACGAGCAGTACTTC. The chain couples TRBV19 to TRBJ2-7; 8 bases map to TRBD1. This CDR3 is built from 16 residues. In germline, CDR1 is LNHDA, CDR2 SQIVND (reference sequence). Unmatched junction bases numbered 12, after V lost 6 bases and J lost 2 bases.

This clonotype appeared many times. The CDR3 here is CASSLSGGGSYEQYF. The CDR3 bases are TGTGCCAGCAGCTTAAGCGGGGGCGGCTCCTACGAGCAGTACTTC. This sequence joins TRBV7-3 and TRBJ2-7; TRBD2 is a possible D gene (7 bases). CDR3 length equals 15 residues. The V and J ends lost 1 base and 0 bases respectively, with 10 bases between them. Germline lookup yields CDR1 SGHTA and CDR2 FQGTGA.

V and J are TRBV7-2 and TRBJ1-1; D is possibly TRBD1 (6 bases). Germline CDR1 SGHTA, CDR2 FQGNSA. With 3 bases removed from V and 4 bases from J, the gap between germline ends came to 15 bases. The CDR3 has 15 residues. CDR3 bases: TGTGCCAGCAGCTTCGGCAGGGGAATGTCCACTGAAGCTTTCTTT. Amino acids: CASSFGRGMSTEAFF.

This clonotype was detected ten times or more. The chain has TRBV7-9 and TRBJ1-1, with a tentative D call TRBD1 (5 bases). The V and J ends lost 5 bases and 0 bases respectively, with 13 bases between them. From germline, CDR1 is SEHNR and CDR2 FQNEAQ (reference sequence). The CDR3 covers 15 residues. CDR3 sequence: CASSQGPGMNTEAFF. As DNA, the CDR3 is TGTGCCAGCAGCCAGGGCCCGGGGATGAACACTGAAGCTTTCTTT.

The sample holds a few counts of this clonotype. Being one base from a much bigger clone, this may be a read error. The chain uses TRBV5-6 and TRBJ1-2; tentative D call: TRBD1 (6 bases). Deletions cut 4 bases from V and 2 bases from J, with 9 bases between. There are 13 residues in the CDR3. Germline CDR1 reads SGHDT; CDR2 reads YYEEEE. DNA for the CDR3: TGTGCCAGCAGCCGGGACAACAACTATGGCTACACCTTC. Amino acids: CASSRDNNYGYTF.

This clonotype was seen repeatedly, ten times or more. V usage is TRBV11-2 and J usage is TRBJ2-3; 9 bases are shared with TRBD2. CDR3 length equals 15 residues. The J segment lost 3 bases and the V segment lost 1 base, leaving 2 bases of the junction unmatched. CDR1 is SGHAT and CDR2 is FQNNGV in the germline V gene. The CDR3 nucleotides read TGTGCCAGCAGCTTAGTGACTAGCGGAACAGATACGCAGTATTTT. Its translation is CASSLVTSGTDTQYF. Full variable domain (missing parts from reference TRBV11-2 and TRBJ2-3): EAGVAQSPRYKIIEKRQSVAFWCNPISGHATLYWYQQILGQGPKLLIQFQNNGVVDDSQLPKDRFSAERLKGVDSTLKIQPAKLEDSAVYLCASSLVTSGTDTQYFGPGTRLTVL.

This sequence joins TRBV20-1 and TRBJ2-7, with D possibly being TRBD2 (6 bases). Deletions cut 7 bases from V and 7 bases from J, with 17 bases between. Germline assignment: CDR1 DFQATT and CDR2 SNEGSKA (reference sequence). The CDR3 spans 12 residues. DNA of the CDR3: TGCAGTGTCCGACCCGGTGGGGGGGAGCAGTACTTC. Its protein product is CSVRPGGGEQYF.